Presented here are 8 T cell receptor beta chains from one specimen sequenced in a study of shared clonotypes between healthy human individuals. The table came from immunoSEQ multiplex PCR; TCRdb's copy has only in-frame clones and leaves some out. In the table there are roughly 2.2 million clones, 85% to 95% of which are singletons. Sequenced input: naive CD4+ T cells from PBMCs. Subset meaning: CD45RA+ positively selected. These receptors were collected from a man aged 18 to 29 in good health. Some clones in this sample may be carry-over from other donors' samples.

On this clone itself: At one of its ends the junction is not consistent with the germline gene, which may arise from a read error. This rearrangement joins TRBV7-9 to TRBJ2-4; 7 bases fit TRBD2. This CDR3 has 11 amino acids. Germline values: CDR1 SEHNR, CDR2 FQNEAQ (reference sequence). The CDR3 nucleotides are TGTGCCAGCAGCCTTGAGCGGGAAATACACTTC. Its translation: CASSLEREIHF.

On this clone: Other DNA sequences in this specimen translate into the identical CDR3. V usage is TRBV19 and J usage is TRBJ1-2; no clear D gene. Germline CDR1 and CDR2: LNHDA and SQIVND (reference sequence). This CDR3 comprises 12 residues. The V gene lost 4 bases and the J gene lost 5 bases, with 8 bases spanning the gap. This chain's CDR3 is CASSNQGYGYTF. In DNA, the CDR3 is TGTGCCAGTAGTAACCAAGGGTATGGCTACACCTTC.

About this clone itself: Within the sample, other DNA sequences also encode this same CDR3. V usage is TRBV7-9 and J usage is TRBJ1-1, with a weak D call TRBD1 (6 bases). This CDR3 comprises 13 residues. Germline CDR1 and CDR2: SEHNR and FQNEAQ (reference sequence). V was trimmed by 3 bases and J by 5 bases, leaving 10 bases between them. The CDR3 DNA sequence: TGTGCCAGCAGCTTCTTCCAGGGGACTGAAGCTTTCTTT. Its protein product is CASSFFQGTEAFF.

The DNA for the CDR3 is TGCGCCAGCAGTGATTATTCCTCGACAGGGGCGAACACTGAAGCTTTCTTT. Protein sequence: CASSDYSSTGANTEAFF. This chain connects TRBV10-2 to TRBJ1-1, with TRBD1 identical over 8 bases. CDR1 is WSHSY and CDR2 is SAAADI in the germline V gene. CDR3 length: 17 amino acids. J lost 1 base, V lost 3 bases, and 10 bases had no gene match.

The V gene is TRBV29-1, the J gene TRBJ2-3; 13 bases match TRBD2. This CDR3 is built from 14 residues. Trimming at V came to 7 bases and at J to 3 bases, leaving 4 bases not matched to a gene. The germline V gene has CDR1 SQVTM and CDR2 ANQGSEA. The CDR3 here is CSATSGRGTDTQYF. The CDR3 nucleotides read TGCAGCGCAACTAGCGGGAGGGGAACAGATACGCAGTATTTT.

The V and J genes are TRBV7-2 and TRBJ2-1, with D unresolved. From germline, CDR1 is SGHTA and CDR2 FQGNSA. V lost 0 bases, J lost 9 bases, and 6 bases lay in between. The CDR3 contains 12 residues. This chain's CDR3 is CASSLAGLEQFF. The CDR3 DNA follows: TGTGCCAGCAGCTTAGCCGGGCTTGAGCAGTTCTTC.

The rearrangement uses TRBV5-8 and TRBJ2-5; possible D gene TRBD1, 6 bases. Looked up from germline, CDR1 is SGHTS and CDR2 is YDEGEE. Trimming left V 7 bases short and J 2 bases short, with 18 bases between. The CDR3 is 15 amino acids. The CDR3 coding sequence is TGTGCCAGCCGGCTGGGACAAGGGGATCAAGAGACCCAGTACTTC. Protein product: CASRLGQGDQETQYF.

CDR3 residues: CASSYRTVYGYTF. The DNA for the CDR3 is TGTGCCAGCAGCTACCGGACAGTGTATGGCTACACCTTC. The rearrangement uses TRBV7-9 and TRBJ1-2; TRBD1 is a possible D gene (6 bases). The CDR3 has 13 amino acids. CDR1 SEHNR and CDR2 FQNEAQ come from the germline V gene (reference sequence). The V end lost 4 bases, the J end lost 5 bases, and 11 bases lay between the germline ends. Filled out from reference TRBV7-9 and TRBJ1-2, the complete variable domain reads DTGVSQNPRHKITKRGQNVTFRCDPISEHNRLYWYRQTLGQGPEFLTYFQNEAQLEKSRLLSDRFSAERPKGSFSTLEIQRTEQGDSAMYLCASSYRTVYGYTFGSGTRLTVV.